This T cell receptor (beta chain) was captured by sequencing in a study of T cells in Graves' hyperthyroidism and ophthalmopathy (dated by TCRdb to between 2018 and 2021). Study-level background: Peripheral blood samples were taken at the time of initial diagnosis, prior to any treatment. To identify distinguishing TCR V-J signatures, a discovery cohort of about 95 patients was used, comprising some 43 with Graves' ophthalmopathy and 57 with stable Graves' hyperthyroidism. Whether ophthalmopathy could be predicted prospectively was tested in an independent validation cohort made up of 18 to 20 hyperthyroidism patients plus 17 patients who later progressed to ophthalmopathy. The 75 to 100 discovery patients were randomly split 7:3 into training and test sets. In six Graves' hyperthyroidism patients, the study also compared T-cell repertoires from thyroid tissue with T-cell repertoires from blood. Following sampling, methimazole starting at 30 mg daily was given to hyperthyroidism patients, and high-dose intravenous methylprednisolone was given to ophthalmopathy patients. The paper reports TCR Vbeta CDR3 sequencing of 135 peripheral blood samples: approximately 41 ophthalmopathy, about 75 hyperthyroidism and around 17 progressor patients. Study-wide findings and limitations: In cross-validation, a model built on a 13 V-J signature told ophthalmopathy apart from stable hyperthyroidism with less than 90% sensitivity and about 81% specificity, and in testing the same model reached 80%/75%. No statistical method was used to fix the sample size in advance, and group allocation was not hidden from the investigators. In validation, the model predicted progression to ophthalmopathy with approximately 71% sensitivity and about 73% specificity, a median of 6.5 months before onset. Most expanded thyroid clonotypes (frequency above 0.001) were also detected in blood, a finding suggesting that blood repertoires may reflect thyroid immune responses.

This clonotype was counted ten times or more. Its antigen has not been determined. Qualities for individual bases were not recorded, and no much larger clone is one base off. CDR1 and CDR2, per the germline V gene, are SGHTA and FQGNSA. V is cut by 2 bases and J by 7 bases, and the space between the germline ends is 17 bases. The CDR3 numbers 15 residues from cysteine through phenylalanine. Only the CDR3 part of the read is kept: 45 bases, read in frame from the first base. In the ophthalmopathy patients, disease was moderately to severely active, with a Clinical Activity Score of 3 or more, a NOSPECS grade of 4 or more, and a duration of less than 3 months. Any patient with an uncontrolled infection, another autoimmune disease, pregnancy or lactation was excluded. Clinical symptoms, serum thyroxine and TRAb, thyroid ultrasound, and orbital computed tomography formed the basis for the diagnoses. Ficoll-Paque density gradient centrifugation was used to isolate PBMCs from around 10 ml of fresh peripheral blood. Trizol reagent was used to extract total RNA, and RNA quality was then checked on an Agilent 2100 Bioanalyzer.

The TCR beta CDR3 regions were amplified from the RNA transcripts. For the first round of RT-PCR on the TCR CDR3, the HTBI primer set was used together with the Qiagen OneStep RT-PCR kit. A second multiplex PCR round built the libraries, followed by size selection and purification. Paired-end sequencing of the libraries was performed with 100 bp reads on an Illumina HiSeq2000. The study's processing was this. SOAPnuke was used to process the raw data, removing reads that contained adapters or uncalled bases, had a mean Phred below 15, or lacked an exact match to the constant primer or identifier. COPE v1.2.5 was used to merge high-quality paired reads, and clonotypes were defined as unique nucleotide sequences. MiTCR v1.1 was used to align clonotypes to the IMGT TRBV, TRBD and TRBJ reference segments. Analysis was restricted to V-J combinations with a frequency above 0.0001, which covered roughly 99% of repertoires. The TCS score was defined as the ratio of F50 (clonal expansion) to E x V (chaos), calculated using BLOSUM62-based TCRdist between CDR3 peptides within each V-J. Welch's t-statistics and random forest reduced approximately 520 V-J features to 10 to 15, which were used in a naive Bayes classifier (R e1071). TCRdb itself trimmed the public reads at Q25 with fastp, ran MiXCR and retained productive beta chains. Duplicate CDR3 protein sequences are folded into a single record with the most common DNA and genes. These V and J calls rely on TCRdb rather than the paper's analysis. This sample comprises fewer than 750,000 distinct CDR3 sequences, 14% of them detected only once. The leading ten clones occupy approximately 12% of the sample.

The sequence came from a woman between 50 and 59 years old with Graves' ophthalmopathy. The specimen sequenced was blood. The chain links TRBV7-2 with TRBJ2-5; no D gene call is confident. The sequenced DNA is TGTGCCAGCAGCTTAAGTGTTCCGTCGTCAGTGACCCAGTACTTC. Its translation reads: CASSLSVPSSVTQYF.